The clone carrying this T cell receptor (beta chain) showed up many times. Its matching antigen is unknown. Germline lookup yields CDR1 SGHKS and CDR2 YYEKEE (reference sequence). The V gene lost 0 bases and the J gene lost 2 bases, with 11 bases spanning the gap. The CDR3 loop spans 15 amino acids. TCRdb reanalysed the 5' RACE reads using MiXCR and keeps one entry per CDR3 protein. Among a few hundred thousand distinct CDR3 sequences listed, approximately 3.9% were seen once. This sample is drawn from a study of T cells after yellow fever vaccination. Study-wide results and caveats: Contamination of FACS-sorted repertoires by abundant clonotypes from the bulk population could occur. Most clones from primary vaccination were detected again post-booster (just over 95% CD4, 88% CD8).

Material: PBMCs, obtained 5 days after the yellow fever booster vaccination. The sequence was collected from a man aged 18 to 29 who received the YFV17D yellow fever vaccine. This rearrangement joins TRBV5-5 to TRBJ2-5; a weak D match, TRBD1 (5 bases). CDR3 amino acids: CASSLAGNFQETQYF. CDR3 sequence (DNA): TGTGCCAGCAGCTTGGCAGGGAACTTTCAAGAGACCCAGTACTTC.